This T cell receptor (beta chain) was sequenced during a study of CD8 T cells in Susac syndrome. Study-wide findings and caveats: The relatively small number of individuals in the TCR sequencing and HLA analysis was acknowledged by the study.

Sequencing of TCR beta was performed on blood CD8+ and CD4+ T cells. The ends were cut back, 5 bases at V and 5 bases at J, with 19 bases in the middle. The CDR3 sequence is 15 residues long. Per germline, CDR1 SGHRS and CDR2 YFSETQ. This clonotype has a single count. The antigen remains undetermined. Random hexamers served to reverse transcribe roughly 0.5 to 1 ug RNA. One entry per CDR3 protein results from TCRdb running MiXCR on the immunoSEQ multiplex PCR reads. The sample carries approximately 170,000 distinct CDR3 sequences, roughly nine tenths recorded once. The source material was CD4+ T cells from PBMCs. The sequence came from a human donor in good health. This chain connects TRBV5-1 to TRBJ2-5, with a weak D call TRBD1 (6 bases). DNA for the CDR3: TGCGCCAGCAGAGTGCGGTGGAATGGGGGCGAGACCCAGTACTTC. Encoded protein: CASRVRWNGGETQYF.